These T cell receptor beta chains were read from a single sample in a study of cytomegalovirus exposure and HLA in healthy donors. The method was immunoSEQ multiplex PCR; TCRdb's version includes in-frame clones alone and lacks a portion of them. The sample holds 110,000 or so clones, roughly 69% seen once. Material: PBMCs. These receptors came from a woman between 70 and 85 years old in good health and CMV-seropositive. CDR3s include the opening cysteine and the closing phenylalanine or tryptophan. Each record gives: clone size, D gene, V gene, J gene, CDR3 DNA, CDR3 protein. D genes are given only for firm matches. A clone size is listed for some rows: how often the clone was seen (once, few, many), or a class if it is expanded.

clone size: NA
D gene: TRBD1
V gene: TRBV6-6
J gene: TRBJ2-7
CDR3 DNA: TGTGCCAGCAGTTACCCAGGACAGGGGGCAGACGAGCAGTACTTC
CDR3 protein: CASSYPGQGADEQYF

clone size: few
D gene: NA
V gene: TRBV10-1
J gene: TRBJ2-3
CDR3 DNA: TGCGCCAGCAGTGAACAAGGACAGTTGGAAGATACGCAGTATTTT
CDR3 protein: CASSEQGQLEDTQYF

clone size: NA
D gene: NA
V gene: TRBV5-1
J gene: TRBJ2-3
CDR3 DNA: TGCGCCAGCAGCTTGGCCGGGGACACAGATACGCAGTATTTT
CDR3 protein: CASSLAGDTDTQYF

clone size: NA
D gene: TRBD1
V gene: TRBV7-2
J gene: TRBJ1-1
CDR3 DNA: TGTGCCAGCAGCTTTTCCGGGACAGGGGGTGCGGAAGCTTTCTTT
CDR3 protein: CASSFSGTGGAEAFF

clone size: NA
D gene: TRBD1
V gene: TRBV6-6
J gene: TRBJ1-6
CDR3 DNA: TGTGCCAGCAGTTACTTTACAGGGGATTCACCCCTCCACTTT
CDR3 protein: CASSYFTGDSPLHF

clone size: NA
D gene: NA
V gene: TRBV6-5
J gene: TRBJ1-4
CDR3 DNA: TGTGCCAGCAAGTCGGTGAGAGAAAAACTGTTTTTT
CDR3 protein: CASKSVREKLFF

clone size: once
D gene: NA
V gene: TRBV6-6
J gene: TRBJ2-7
CDR3 DNA: TGTGCCAGCAGTTTAAAGACAGGCTACGAGCAGTACTTC
CDR3 protein: CASSLKTGYEQYF

clone size: few
D gene: NA
V gene: TRBV6-1
J gene: TRBJ1-1
CDR3 DNA: TGTGCCAGCAGTACGAGGGGACTACTGAACACTGAAGCTTTCTTT
CDR3 protein: CASSTRGLLNTEAFF

clone size: NA
D gene: TRBD1
V gene: TRBV25-1
J gene: TRBJ2-7
CDR3 DNA: TGTGCCAGCAGTGATCCTCAGAAAGGGGGCGGATACGAGCAGTACTTC
CDR3 protein: CASSDPQKGGGYEQYF

clone size: NA
D gene: NA
V gene: TRBV6-5
J gene: TRBJ1-3
CDR3 DNA: TGTGCCAGCAGTTACACAGGTGGAAACACCATATATTTT
CDR3 protein: CASSYTGGNTIYF

clone size: NA
D gene: TRBD2
V gene: TRBV4-2
J gene: TRBJ2-5
CDR3 DNA: TGTGCCAGCAGCCATGTTCTCGGGGGGGGCGCGGAGACCCAGTACTTC
CDR3 protein: CASSHVLGGGAETQYF

clone size: NA
D gene: TRBD1
V gene: TRBV7-9
J gene: TRBJ1-1
CDR3 DNA: TGTGCCAGCAGCTACGGGACAGGGGCAGCTTTCTTT
CDR3 protein: CASSYGTGAAFF

clone size: NA
D gene: TRBD1
V gene: TRBV10-1
J gene: TRBJ1-1
CDR3 DNA: TGCGCCAGCAGCGACGGGACAGGGAACACTGAAGCTTTCTTT
CDR3 protein: CASSDGTGNTEAFF

clone size: NA
D gene: TRBD1
V gene: TRBV15
J gene: TRBJ2-4
CDR3 DNA: TGTGCCACCAGCTGGGCCGGGACAGGGGGCCGAGTGGCCAAAAACATTCAGTACTTC
CDR3 protein: CATSWAGTGGRVAKNIQYF

clone size: NA
D gene: TRBD1
V gene: TRBV5-4
J gene: TRBJ2-2
CDR3 DNA: TGTGCCAGCAGCTTACAGGGGGCGAACACCGGGGAGCTGTTTTTT
CDR3 protein: CASSLQGANTGELFF

clone size: NA
D gene: TRBD2
V gene: TRBV30
J gene: TRBJ2-5
CDR3 DNA: TGTGCAGGTTCGGGACTAGCGGGGCCTGACCAAGAGACCCAGTACTTC
CDR3 protein: CAGSGLAGPDQETQYF

clone size: NA
D gene: NA
V gene: TRBV29-1
J gene: TRBJ1-1
CDR3 DNA: TGCAGCGTTTCGCCGGGGGACACTGAAGCTTTCTTT
CDR3 protein: CSVSPGDTEAFF

clone size: once
D gene: NA
V gene: TRBV4-1
J gene: TRBJ1-5
CDR3 DNA: TGCGCCAGCAGACCAGGGACACCATCCAATCAGCCCCAGCATTTT
CDR3 protein: CASRPGTPSNQPQHF

clone size: NA
D gene: NA
V gene: TRBV20-1
J gene: TRBJ2-2
CDR3 DNA: TGCAGGGAGGTGAACACCGGGGAGCTGTTTTTT
CDR3 protein: CREVNTGELFF

clone size: once
D gene: NA
V gene: TRBV6-5
J gene: TRBJ1-4
CDR3 DNA: TGTGCCAGCAAGAGGGTTGCAACTAATGAAAAACTGTTTTTT
CDR3 protein: CASKRVATNEKLFF

clone size: NA
D gene: NA
V gene: TRBV18
J gene: TRBJ1-1
CDR3 DNA: TGTGCCAGCTCCCCACTACAGGTCACCGACACTGAAGCTTTCTTT
CDR3 protein: CASSPLQVTDTEAFF

clone size: NA
D gene: NA
V gene: TRBV4-1
J gene: TRBJ2-5
CDR3 DNA: TGCGCCAGCAGCCAAGATCCTAGAGGGCTTGAGACCCAGTACTTC
CDR3 protein: CASSQDPRGLETQYF

clone size: once
D gene: TRBD2
V gene: TRBV7-9
J gene: TRBJ2-3
CDR3 DNA: TGTGCCAGCAGCTTAGGGACTAGCGGGGGCACAGATACGCAGTATTTT
CDR3 protein: CASSLGTSGGTDTQYF

clone size: NA
D gene: NA
V gene: TRBV5-4
J gene: TRBJ2-7
CDR3 DNA: TGTGCCAGCAGCATACAGGGTACCTACGAGCAGTACTTC
CDR3 protein: CASSIQGTYEQYF

clone size: few
D gene: NA
V gene: TRBV20-1
J gene: TRBJ1-1
CDR3 DNA: TGCAGTGCTCTAAAAAACACTGAAGCTTTCTTT
CDR3 protein: CSALKNTEAFF

clone size: NA
D gene: TRBD1
V gene: TRBV19
J gene: TRBJ1-6
CDR3 DNA: TGTGCCAGTAGTTTTTCGGGGACAGGAGATTCACCCCTCCACTTT
CDR3 protein: CASSFSGTGDSPLHF

clone size: few
D gene: TRBD1
V gene: TRBV6-6
J gene: TRBJ1-1
CDR3 DNA: TGTGCCAGCAATCTACAGGGGAGTGTTGAAGCTTTCTTT
CDR3 protein: CASNLQGSVEAFF

clone size: NA
D gene: NA
V gene: TRBV9
J gene: TRBJ2-1
CDR3 DNA: TGTGCCAGCAGCGTAGAGGCAGGGCAGTACAATGAGCAGTTCTTC
CDR3 protein: CASSVEAGQYNEQFF

clone size: NA
D gene: TRBD1
V gene: TRBV6-6
J gene: TRBJ2-7
CDR3 DNA: TGTGCCAGCAGTTCTACCGGGACAGGTACCTACGAGCAGTACTTC
CDR3 protein: CASSSTGTGTYEQYF

clone size: NA
D gene: TRBD1
V gene: TRBV25-1
J gene: TRBJ1-6
CDR3 DNA: TGTGCCAGCAGACCCGACAGGGGGCTTTCTTCACCCCTCCACTTT
CDR3 protein: CASRPDRGLSSPLHF

clone size: few
D gene: NA
V gene: TRBV7-3
J gene: TRBJ2-1
CDR3 DNA: TGTGCCAGCAGCCCAACGGCTACTAACAATGAGCAGTTCTTC
CDR3 protein: CASSPTATNNEQFF

clone size: NA
D gene: TRBD2
V gene: TRBV6-5
J gene: TRBJ2-7
CDR3 DNA: TGTGCCAGCAGTCCTGCTAGCGGGGTTTCCTACGAGCAGTACTTC
CDR3 protein: CASSPASGVSYEQYF

clone size: NA
D gene: TRBD2
V gene: TRBV19
J gene: TRBJ2-7
CDR3 DNA: TGTGCCAGTAGTATTGGTGCTAGCGGGGGCGTCTACGAGCAGTACTTC
CDR3 protein: CASSIGASGGVYEQYF

clone size: NA
D gene: TRBD1
V gene: TRBV2
J gene: TRBJ2-2
CDR3 DNA: TGTGCCAGCAGGAAGGACAGGGTTTCGGGCGGGGAGCTGTTTTTT
CDR3 protein: CASRKDRVSGGELFF

clone size: NA
D gene: TRBD1
V gene: TRBV10-3
J gene: TRBJ2-7
CDR3 DNA: TGTGCCATAGGGGACAGGGGGGGCGACGAGCAGTACTTC
CDR3 protein: CAIGDRGGDEQYF

clone size: NA
D gene: NA
V gene: TRBV7-2
J gene: TRBJ1-5
CDR3 DNA: TGTGCCAGCAGCTTAGTATCAGATCAGCCCCAGCATTTT
CDR3 protein: CASSLVSDQPQHF

clone size: few
D gene: NA
V gene: TRBV5-1
J gene: TRBJ2-3
CDR3 DNA: TGCGCCAGCAGCTTGGCTGGACTTAGCACAGATACGCAGTATTTT
CDR3 protein: CASSLAGLSTDTQYF